The sample holds one count of the clone carrying this T cell receptor (beta chain). Participant reports of clinical history set cohort assignment. Recovered participants had two consecutive negative NP/OP PCR tests, healthcare professional clearance, or symptom resolution. The CDR3 sequence is 15 residues long. Looked up from germline, CDR1 is SNHLY and CDR2 is FYNNEI. J was trimmed by 5 bases and V by 5 bases; bases with no gene match: 8. Sequenced by immunoSEQ multiplex PCR; TCRdb stores in-frame clones only, minus some. This table has a few hundred thousand clones, roughly 90% appearing once. This sample was taken from a study of blood T cell repertoires in COVID-19. Overall study context: Nucleic acid was either cDNA or gDNA, and it came from T cells, B-cell-depleted T cells, or PBMCs.

This clonotype was sampled from a woman younger than 45 who had recovered from COVID-19. Sample: PBMCs or T cells enriched from blood (not recorded which). This sequence joins TRBV2 and TRBJ2-1, with TRBD1 identical over 8 bases. The CDR3 reads CASSPRDRKNNEQFF. Here the CDR3 DNA reads TGTGCCAGCAGTCCCCGGGACAGGAAAAACAATGAGCAGTTCTTC.